Below, 7 T cell receptor beta chains from the same sample are listed, as sequenced in a study of blood T cell repertoires in COVID-19. Some clones are missing from TCRdb's copy, which holds only in-frame ones; the method was immunoSEQ multiplex PCR. The sample yields around 53,000 clones, approximately 90% seen once. The sequenced sample was peripheral blood. These receptor sequences come from a human donor in a cohort sampled during active COVID-19.

This rearrangement joins TRBV30 to TRBJ2-7, with D tentatively TRBD1 (5 bases). Germline CDR1 GTSNPN, CDR2 SVGIG (reference sequence). The V gene lost 0 bases and the J gene lost 4 bases, with 10 bases spanning the gap. The CDR3 has 13 amino acids. The CDR3 nucleotides read TGTGCCTGGAGTGTTGGGGCCGCTTACGAGCAGTACTTC. Translated: CAWSVGAAYEQYF.

This clone showed up just once. The chain joins TRBV2 to TRBJ2-1, with 10 bases aligning to TRBD2. Germline CDR1 SNHLY, CDR2 FYNNEI. The CDR3 consists of 18 residues. Trimming cost V 1 base and J 10 bases; bases outside gene matches: 16. The CDR3 sequence: CASSEEADPSGGRPEQFF. For the CDR3, the DNA is TGTGCCAGCAGTGAAGAGGCTGATCCTAGCGGGGGCCGGCCGGAGCAGTTCTTC.

The V gene is TRBV2, the J gene TRBJ1-3; D is uncertain. The germline V and J ends were trimmed by 6 bases and 2 bases, with 14 bases remaining between them. Germline V CDR1 and CDR2: SNHLY, FYNNEI. CDR3 length equals 15 residues. The CDR3 DNA sequence: TGTGCCAGCAGGAGGGAAGGGTCAGCTGGAAACACCATATATTTT. Translating gives CASRREGSAGNTIYF.

This clone showed up just once. V gene TRBV29-1 combines with J gene TRBJ2-5; 10 bases fit TRBD1. V lost 7 bases to trimming and J lost 4 bases; unmatched junction nucleotides: 6. In germline, CDR1 is SQVTM, CDR2 ANQGSEA. The CDR3 loop spans 13 amino acids. The CDR3, as DNA: TGCAGCGGGGGACAGGGGCTAGGAGAGACCCAGTACTTC. Amino acid sequence: CSGGQGLGETQYF.

This chain's CDR3 is CASSGLEKETQYF. CDR3 sequence (DNA): TGTGCCAGTTCGGGACTAGAAAAAGAGACCCAGTACTTC. The chain employs TRBV19 and TRBJ2-5, with 8 positions matching TRBD2. Looked up from germline, CDR1 is LNHDA and CDR2 is SQIVND (reference sequence). Trimming cost V 8 bases and J 3 bases; bases outside gene matches: 5. The CDR3 extends over 13 amino acids.

The rearrangement joins TRBV9 to TRBJ2-3; 11 nucleotides align to TRBD2. The CDR3 contains 15 residues. V lost 4 bases, J lost 5 bases, and 6 bases stayed unmatched. Looked up from germline, CDR1 is SGDLS and CDR2 is YYNGEE. Here the CDR3 reads CASSQLAGEVDTQYF. The CDR3 DNA is TGTGCCAGCAGCCAACTAGCGGGAGAGGTAGATACGCAGTATTTT.

The rearrangement links TRBV18 to TRBJ1-2, with a tentative D call TRBD1 (5 bases). V was pared by 3 bases and J by 6 bases, with 11 bases between. This CDR3 contains 13 residues. Germline V gene data show CDR1 as KGHSH and CDR2 as LQKENI. The DNA of the CDR3 is TGTGCCAGCTCACCGGGGACTGTAAATGGCTACACCTTC. Protein sequence: CASSPGTVNGYTF.